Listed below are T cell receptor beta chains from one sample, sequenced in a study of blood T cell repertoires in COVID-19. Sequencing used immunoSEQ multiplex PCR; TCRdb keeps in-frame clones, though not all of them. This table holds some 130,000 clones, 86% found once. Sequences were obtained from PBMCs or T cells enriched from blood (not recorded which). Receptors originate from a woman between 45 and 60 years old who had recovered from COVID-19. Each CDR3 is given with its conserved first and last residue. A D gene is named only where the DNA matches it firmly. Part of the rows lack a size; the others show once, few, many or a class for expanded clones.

cdr3_nt: TGTGCCAGCAGTAAAATCCGGGACAGCGGGACTAGGGAGTTCTTC
cdr3_aa: CASSKIRDSGTREFF
clone_size: -
v_call: TRBV27
d_call: -
j_call: TRBJ2-1

cdr3_nt: TGTGCCAGCAGCCCCGCGGGGGCTTATGGAAACACCATATATTTT
cdr3_aa: CASSPAGAYGNTIYF
clone_size: few
v_call: TRBV14
d_call: -
j_call: TRBJ1-3

cdr3_nt: TGTGCCAGCAGCGGGGCAGAAGAAAAACTGTTTTTT
cdr3_aa: CASSGAEEKLFF
clone_size: -
v_call: TRBV9
d_call: -
j_call: TRBJ1-4

cdr3_nt: TGTGCCAGCAGTTACGGCTACAAGGGGATACCCGGGGAGCTGTTTTTT
cdr3_aa: CASSYGYKGIPGELFF
clone_size: few
v_call: TRBV6-2/TRBV6-3
d_call: -
j_call: TRBJ2-2

cdr3_nt: TGTGCCAGCAGTCTTGAGGGGGCGCGGTATGGCTACACCTTC
cdr3_aa: CASSLEGARYGYTF
clone_size: few
v_call: TRBV28
d_call: TRBD1
j_call: TRBJ1-2

cdr3_nt: TGTGCCAGCCGCGACTTCCAAGATACGCAGTATTTT
cdr3_aa: CASRDFQDTQYF
clone_size: -
v_call: TRBV19
d_call: -
j_call: TRBJ2-3

cdr3_nt: TGCGCCAGCAGCGCCGGGACAACTAACACTGAAGCTTTCTTT
cdr3_aa: CASSAGTTNTEAFF
clone_size: -
v_call: TRBV10-1
d_call: -
j_call: TRBJ1-1

cdr3_nt: TGTGCCAGCAGCCAAGGGGACAGGCTACACACTGAAGCTTTCTTT
cdr3_aa: CASSQGDRLHTEAFF
clone_size: -
v_call: TRBV3-1/TRBV3-2
d_call: TRBD1
j_call: TRBJ1-1

cdr3_nt: TGCGCCAGCAGCCGGGAGAGGGCAGTAGGAATGAACACTGAAGCTTTCTTT
cdr3_aa: CASSRERAVGMNTEAFF
clone_size: -
v_call: TRBV4-1
d_call: -
j_call: TRBJ1-1

cdr3_nt: TGTGCCAGTAGTCAATCCCCGGACAGTACTTATGGCTACACCTTC
cdr3_aa: CASSQSPDSTYGYTF
clone_size: -
v_call: TRBV19
d_call: -
j_call: TRBJ1-2

cdr3_nt: TGTGCCAGCAGCCCCAGGTTATCCTACGAGCAGTACTTC
cdr3_aa: CASSPRLSYEQYF
clone_size: -
v_call: TRBV7-9
d_call: -
j_call: TRBJ2-7

cdr3_nt: TGTGCCAGCAGCCAGCGGTCGGTTGGGAACACTGAAGCTTTCTTT
cdr3_aa: CASSQRSVGNTEAFF
clone_size: -
v_call: TRBV3-1/TRBV3-2
d_call: -
j_call: TRBJ1-1

cdr3_nt: TGTGCCAGCAGCCCACCTAGCGAACGCACAGATACGCAGTATTTT
cdr3_aa: CASSPPSERTDTQYF
clone_size: -
v_call: TRBV7-9
d_call: -
j_call: TRBJ2-3

cdr3_nt: TGTGCCAGCAGCGCAGTAGAGGGAGGCCCGGGGGGTGAAGCTTTCTTT
cdr3_aa: CASSAVEGGPGGEAFF
clone_size: -
v_call: TRBV9
d_call: -
j_call: TRBJ1-1

cdr3_nt: TGTGCCAGCAGTTACTCTACTAACTATGGCTACACCTTC
cdr3_aa: CASSYSTNYGYTF
clone_size: -
v_call: TRBV27
d_call: -
j_call: TRBJ1-2

cdr3_nt: TGTGCCAGCAGTTTATTCCCTGGGGACAGCAATGAAAAACTGTTTTTT
cdr3_aa: CASSLFPGDSNEKLFF
clone_size: -
v_call: TRBV27
d_call: TRBD1
j_call: TRBJ1-4

cdr3_nt: TGTGCCAGCAGCCAAGAGCTCAGGTACAATGAGCAGTTCTTC
cdr3_aa: CASSQELRYNEQFF
clone_size: -
v_call: TRBV3-1/TRBV3-2
d_call: -
j_call: TRBJ2-1

cdr3_nt: TGTGCCAGCAGCTTAGCAGGGGGCGCGGAAGGCTACACCTTC
cdr3_aa: CASSLAGGAEGYTF
clone_size: -
v_call: TRBV11-2
d_call: TRBD1
j_call: TRBJ1-2

cdr3_nt: TGTGCCAGCTCACAAACTGGGGACAGGGCATTCAATCAGCCCCAGCATTTT
cdr3_aa: CASSQTGDRAFNQPQHF
clone_size: -
v_call: TRBV18
d_call: TRBD1
j_call: TRBJ1-5

cdr3_nt: TGTGCCAGCAGCCGATGGACTTCTGCCACAGATACGCAGTATTTT
cdr3_aa: CASSRWTSATDTQYF
clone_size: -
v_call: TRBV11-2
d_call: -
j_call: TRBJ2-3

cdr3_nt: TGCGCCAGCAGCCTCCAAGGAGGGACAGGGGGCACCGGGGAGCTGTTTTTT
cdr3_aa: CASSLQGGTGGTGELFF
clone_size: -
v_call: TRBV5-1
d_call: TRBD1
j_call: TRBJ2-2

cdr3_nt: TGTGCCAGCAGTACACAGGGAAATTCACCCCTCCACTTT
cdr3_aa: CASSTQGNSPLHF
clone_size: -
v_call: TRBV27
d_call: -
j_call: TRBJ1-6

cdr3_nt: TGTGCCAGCAGCCAAATCGGCCTAGCGGGGGGAACTAGCATAGATACGCAGTATTTT
cdr3_aa: CASSQIGLAGGTSIDTQYF
clone_size: -
v_call: TRBV3-1/TRBV3-2
d_call: TRBD2
j_call: TRBJ2-3

cdr3_nt: TGTGCCAGCAGCTTAGTACTTGGCTACAATGAGCAGTTCTTC
cdr3_aa: CASSLVLGYNEQFF
clone_size: -
v_call: TRBV7-9
d_call: -
j_call: TRBJ2-1

cdr3_nt: TGTGCCAGCAGCCCAGATCTGCAGATGGCTTTCACCTTC
cdr3_aa: CASSPDLQMAFTF
clone_size: -
v_call: TRBV11-2
d_call: -
j_call: TRBJ1-2

cdr3_nt: TGTGCCATCAGGCGGACAGGGTCCTACGAGCAGTACTTC
cdr3_aa: CAIRRTGSYEQYF
clone_size: once
v_call: TRBV10-3
d_call: TRBD1
j_call: TRBJ2-7